The T cell receptor (beta chain) under discussion was sequenced for a study of tumor-infiltrating lymphocytes in primary liver carcinoma. Study details: Every patient in the cohort had a primary liver carcinoma. That carcinoma was treated by surgical resection. Samples yielded about 3.65 to 7.13 million productive TCRbeta reads, similar across tissue types.

From around 0.5 ug total RNA, TCR beta cDNA was generated with a primer in the constant region. Researchers made the TCR beta libraries by running three nested multiplex PCR rounds with slightly modified ARM-PCR. It was with TRBV1-TRBV30 forward primers and a C-beta reverse primer that the first two PCR rounds were run, at roughly 10 cycles each. MiXCR, run by TCRdb on the multiplex PCR reads, gives a single entry per CDR3 protein. The sample holds a few hundred thousand distinct CDR3 sequences, 45% to 70% seen once. The authors took blood RNA from unsorted whole blood and also extracted germline DNA. This clonotype appeared many times. Trimming left V 0 bases short and J 0 bases short, with 18 bases between. The CDR3 length is 18 residues. CDR1 is MNHEY, CDR2 SVGAGI, per germline.

The J gene is TRBJ2-7, the V gene TRBV6-5, with D perhaps TRBD2 (5 bases). Sequenced material: peripheral blood. The clonotype was recovered from a woman aged 25 to 39 with primary liver carcinoma and hepatitis B virus infection. The CDR3 DNA follows: TGTGCCAGCAGTTACTCAATACCCTACGCGGGCTCCTCCTACGAGCAGTACTTC. It codes for CASSYSIPYAGSSYEQYF.